The 29 T cell receptor beta chains presented below share a single source sample, sequenced in a study of post-analysis software for immune sequencing data. Antigens of these TCRs are unknown. Study-level results: Roughly five TRBV segments appeared more often in patients than in controls, and TRBV5-6, TRBV5-1 and TRBV20-1 were among these.

Each TCR beta cDNA library carried unique molecular identifiers. One entry per CDR3 protein results from TCRdb running MiXCR on the PCR reads. The table includes 550,000 to 700,000 distinct CDR3 sequences, 44% detected once. Sequencing was done on a sample of blood. These receptors all stem from a girl aged 10-17 years with multiple sclerosis.

V and J are TRBV10-1 and TRBJ2-1, with unresolved D. In germline, CDR1 is WNHNN, CDR2 SYGVQD (reference sequence). CDR3 length: 11 residues. Deletions cut 1 base from V and 9 bases from J, with 4 bases between. The CDR3 sequence is CASSEYAEQFF. CDR3 DNA: TGCGCCAGCAGTGAGTACGCTGAGCAGTTCTTC.

V is TRBV29-1 and J is TRBJ2-1, with D perhaps TRBD2 (5 bases). Trimming shortened V by 1 base and J by 0 bases, and 13 bases separated the two germline ends. Germline CDR1 reads SQVTM; CDR2 reads ANQGSEA. The CDR3 totals 16 residues. The chain's CDR3 is CSVEASSSSSYNEQFF. The CDR3 region has the DNA TGCAGCGTTGAAGCTTCTAGCTCTAGCTCCTACAATGAGCAGTTCTTC.

The sample holds a few counts of this clonotype. CDR3 sequence: CSVRFSETQYF. CDR3 DNA: TGCAGCGTTCGTTTCTCTGAGACCCAGTACTTC. The chain uses TRBV29-1 and TRBJ2-5, with D unresolved. The V gene's germline CDR1 is SQVTM and CDR2 ANQGSEA. The ends were cut back, 5 bases at V and 5 bases at J, with 9 bases in the middle. The CDR3 consists of 11 residues.

The chain joins TRBV11-2 to TRBJ1-2; D remains unclear. Germline V gene sequence: CDR1 SGHAT, CDR2 FQNNGV. There are 14 residues in the CDR3. Trimming pared 1 base from V and 0 bases from J, leaving 6 bases between. The CDR3 sequence is CASSLAQSNYGYTF. Here the CDR3 DNA reads TGTGCCAGCAGCTTAGCACAGTCTAACTATGGCTACACCTTC.

In its sample, this clonotype was seen a few times. This chain joins TRBV6-5 and TRBJ2-1, with 10 positions matching TRBD1. The CDR3 runs to 16 residues. Looked up from germline, CDR1 is MNHEY and CDR2 is SVGAGI. V lost 6 bases and J lost 0; bases outside the gene matches: 5. The CDR3 reads CASSIGQGGSYNEQFF. CDR3 sequence (DNA): TGTGCCAGCAGCATCGGACAGGGGGGCTCCTACAATGAGCAGTTCTTC.

The chain links TRBV20-1 to TRBJ2-1; 8 bases agree with TRBD2. CDR1 and CDR2 from the germline V gene are DFQATT and SNEGSKA (reference sequence). Trimming at V came to 3 bases and at J to 9 bases, leaving 4 bases not matched to a gene. The CDR3 is 12 residues long. The CDR3 coding sequence is TGCAGTGCTAGCCCCGGGGGGGTTGAGCAGTTCTTC. Encoded protein: CSASPGGVEQFF.

The chain links TRBV2 to TRBJ1-1; possibly TRBD1 for D (5 bases). Looked up from germline, CDR1 is SNHLY and CDR2 is FYNNEI. The length of the CDR3 is 14 residues. Trimming cost V 0 bases and J 6 bases, with 11 bases left between them. CDR3 in amino acids: CASSEARGGSEAFF. CDR3 in DNA: TGTGCCAGCAGTGAAGCGCGTGGGGGTTCTGAAGCTTTCTTT.

The V call is TRBV6-2 or TRBV6-3, the J call TRBJ2-7; unclear D gene. CDR3 length: 17 residues. V was shortened by 1 base and J by 1 base, with 17 bases between the two germline ends. The germline V gene encodes CDR1 MNHEY and CDR2 SVGEGT. DNA for the CDR3: TGTGCCAGCAGTTACTACCGGGCGGAGCTGGAATCCTACGAGCAGTACTTC. Its translation: CASSYYRAELESYEQYF.

As DNA, the CDR3 is TGCGCCAGCAGCCATATACAGGGCCAAGAGACCCAGTACTTC. It yields the protein CASSHIQGQETQYF. The chain joins TRBV5-1 to TRBJ2-5; the D gene is possibly TRBD1 (6 bases). Trimming cost V 4 bases and J 1 base, with 11 bases left between them. The CDR3 loop spans 14 amino acids. Germline V gene lookup returns CDR1 SGHRS and CDR2 YFSETQ.

The genes are TRBV12-3 or TRBV12-4 and TRBJ2-7; D could derive from TRBD1 or TRBD2 (5 bases each). This CDR3 contains 13 residues. V lost 7 bases, J lost 3 bases, and 13 bases lay in between. CDR3 bases: TGTGCCAGCACCCTAGGGGCGGGCTACGAGCAGTACTTC. It translates to CASTLGAGYEQYF.

V and J are TRBV11-1 and TRBJ2-1; 8 positions match TRBD2. This CDR3 is 15 amino acids long. The germline V gene encodes CDR1 SGHAT and CDR2 FQDESV (reference sequence). J was trimmed by 8 bases and V by 2 bases; bases with no gene match: 8. For the CDR3, the DNA is TGTGCCAGCAGCTTAACAGCGGGAGAAGGCTATGAGCAGTTCTTC. Protein: CASSLTAGEGYEQFF. The full variable domain, with the rest looked up from reference TRBV11-1 and TRBJ2-1, is EAEVAQSPRYKITEKSQAVAFWCDPISGHATLYWYRQILGQGPELLVQFQDESVVDDSQLPKDRFSAERLKGVDSTLKIQPAELGDSAMYLCASSLTAGEGYEQFFGPGTRLTVL.

The chain recombines TRBV5-1 with TRBJ2-1, with TRBD2 matching over 9 bases. Trimming removed 0 bases from V and 4 bases from J; junction bases left unmatched: 11. CDR3 length equals 18 residues. Germline loops: CDR1 SGHRS, CDR2 YFSETQ. This chain's CDR3 is CASSLEAAGGIYYNEQFF. The CDR3 DNA follows: TGCGCCAGCAGCTTGGAAGCGGCGGGAGGGATTTATTACAATGAGCAGTTCTTC.

This clonotype was detected only a few times. The V gene is TRBV20-1, the J gene TRBJ1-2, with TRBD1 as a possible D gene (5 bases). This CDR3 has 11 amino acids. Germline CDR1 is DFQATT and CDR2 is SNEGSKA (reference sequence). The germline V and J ends were trimmed by 3 bases and 6 bases, with 8 bases remaining between them. In DNA, the CDR3 is TGCAGTGCTAGTGGGACGGATGGCTACACCTTC. It yields the protein CSASGTDGYTF.

The rearrangement joins TRBV20-1 to TRBJ2-4; D not resolved. Judging by the DNA end, TRBJ2-7 fits better; the J call may be wrong. This CDR3 is 14 amino acids long. Germline CDR1 reads DFQATT; CDR2 reads SNEGSKA (reference sequence). The DNA of the CDR3 is TGCAGTGCTCAATACCTTGGCCGAATCTACGAGCAGTACTTC. Amino acids: CSAQYLGRIYEQYF.

This sequence joins TRBV25-1 and TRBJ2-7, with a tentative D call TRBD1 (6 bases). The CDR3 spans 15 residues. Trimming took off 5 bases at V and 3 bases at J, with 17 bases between the two ends. Germline V gene lookup returns CDR1 MGHDK and CDR2 SYGVNS. CDR3 loop: CASSLQGVRGYEQYF. Written as DNA, the CDR3 is TGTGCCAGCAGTCTCCAAGGGGTCAGGGGCTACGAGCAGTACTTC.

The count of this clonotype is one. The genes are TRBV20-1 and TRBJ2-7, with D possibly TRBD1 on 6 matching bases. CDR3 length equals 15 residues. The V and J ends lost 3 bases and 0 bases respectively, with 15 bases between them. Germline V gives CDR1 DFQATT, CDR2 SNEGSKA (reference sequence). CDR3 residues: CSASDTGFPSYEQYF. As DNA, the CDR3 is TGCAGTGCTAGTGACACAGGGTTTCCCTCCTACGAGCAGTACTTC.

This clonotype occurred a few times. CDR3 amino acids: CASSPTSGGWRFRTDTQYF. The CDR3, as DNA: TGCGCCAGCAGCCCAACAAGCGGCGGCTGGCGATTTCGCACAGATACGCAGTATTTT. The chain links TRBV4-1 to TRBJ2-3; D perhaps matches TRBD2 (5 bases). Germline CDR1 reads MGHRA; CDR2 reads YSYEKL. This CDR3 comprises 19 residues. V was shortened by 4 bases and J by 1 base, with 24 bases between the two germline ends.

The V gene is TRBV5-6, the J gene TRBJ1-1; possible D gene TRBD1, 5 bases. The CDR3 has 14 amino acids. Germline loops: CDR1 SGHDT, CDR2 YYEEEE. With 0 bases removed from V and 5 bases from J, the gap between germline ends came to 11 bases. CDR3 DNA sequence: TGTGCCAGCAGCTTGGTAACCGGGGCGACTGAAGCTTTCTTT. This translates into CASSLVTGATEAFF.

This rearrangement joins TRBV5-1 to TRBJ2-5; D is possibly TRBD2 (6 bases). The germline V and J ends were trimmed by 0 bases and 3 bases, with 12 bases remaining between them. The CDR3 length is 15 residues. Germline V gives CDR1 SGHRS, CDR2 YFSETQ. The CDR3 DNA sequence: TGCGCCAGCAGCTTGGGAGGAGGGCGAGAAGAGACCCAGTACTTC. This codes for CASSLGGGREETQYF. The full variable domain, rest sourced from reference TRBV5-1 and TRBJ2-5, is KAGVTQTPRYLIKTRGQQVTLSCSPISGHRSVSWYQQTPGQGLQFLFEYFSETQRNKGNFPGRFSGRQFSNSRSEMNVSTLELGDSALYLCASSLGGGREETQYFGPGTRLLVL.

The CDR3 loop reads CASSPRGLRHEQYF. The CDR3 DNA follows: TGTGCCAGCAGCCCCCGGGGGTTACGACACGAGCAGTACTTC. This chain connects TRBV11-2 to TRBJ2-7; possible D gene TRBD2, 6 bases. V was trimmed by 5 bases and J by 5 bases, leaving 16 bases between them. This CDR3 comprises 14 residues. Germline lookup yields CDR1 SGHAT and CDR2 FQNNGV.

A remark on this clonotype: The junction departs from germline at one end; a sequencing error may be responsible. The CDR3 region is CASSLLGTSGEAQYF. The CDR3 DNA reads as TGTGCCAGCAGCTTATTAGGGACTAGCGGAGAGGCCCAGTACTTC. The gene calls are TRBV7-2 and TRBJ2-5; the match to TRBD2 covers 11 bases. The CDR3 has 15 residues. Germline values: CDR1 SGHTA, CDR2 FQGNSA.

CDR3 in amino acids: CASSQVREKTNYGYTF. The CDR3 region has the DNA TGCGCCAGCAGCCAAGTCCGGGAGAAAACGAACTATGGCTACACCTTC. The V gene is TRBV4-1, the J gene TRBJ1-2; D is uncertain. This CDR3 contains 16 residues. Trimming took 1 base from V and 2 from J, leaving 14 bases between them. Germline V gives CDR1 MGHRA, CDR2 YSYEKL.

This clonotype was observed a handful of times. This chain joins TRBV6-5 and TRBJ2-4; D is uncertain. Trimming cost V 6 bases and J 0 bases, with 9 bases left between them. This CDR3 is built from 14 residues. Per the germline V gene, CDR1 is MNHEY and CDR2 is SVGAGI. The CDR3 loop is CASRPELAKNIQYF. CDR3 sequence (DNA): TGTGCCAGCAGGCCAGAATTAGCCAAAAACATTCAGTACTTC.

This clonotype was counted at least ten times. V is TRBV20-1 and J is TRBJ2-7, with TRBD1 matching 8 bases. The CDR3 has 13 residues. With V trimmed by 6 bases and J by 1 base, 5 bases remained unmatched. Germline lookup yields CDR1 DFQATT and CDR2 SNEGSKA (reference sequence). CDR3 sequence (DNA): TGCAGTGCCGGACAGGGAGTTTCCTACGAGCAGTACTTC. Its translation is CSAGQGVSYEQYF.

Remarks on this clonotype: An end of the junction does not agree with germline; a read error may underlie this. This chain links TRBV5-1 with TRBJ1-1; perhaps TRBD1 as D (5 bases). CDR3 size: 14 residues. Germline-derived CDR1 and CDR2 are SGHRS and YFSETQ. Written as DNA, the CDR3 is TGCACCAGCAGCTTTGAGACAGTGAAATCTGAAGCTTTCTTT. Translating it yields CTSSFETVKSEAFF.

This clonotype was picked up a small number of times. The gene calls are TRBV12-3 or TRBV12-4 and TRBJ2-1; TRBD1 aligns across 7 bases. J was trimmed by 4 bases and V by 6 bases; bases with no gene match: 12. The CDR3 sequence is 16 residues long. The CDR3 coding sequence is TGTGCCAGCAGGCGGGCTGGACAGGAGGAATACAATGAGCAGTTCTTC. The encoded protein is CASRRAGQEEYNEQFF.

This clonotype was seen a few times. The chain employs TRBV29-1 and TRBJ1-1; D not resolved. The germline V gene encodes CDR1 SQVTM and CDR2 ANQGSEA. V lost 3 bases and J 5 bases, leaving 13 bases between the germline ends. The CDR3 contains 13 residues. The CDR3 here is CSVEAGWRTEAFF. The DNA for the CDR3 is TGCAGCGTTGAGGCCGGGTGGAGGACTGAAGCTTTCTTT.

There are a few counts of this clonotype. The chain employs TRBV14 and TRBJ2-6, with D perhaps TRBD1 (5 bases). The germline CDR1 and CDR2 sequences are SGHDN and FVKESK. The CDR3 spans 15 residues. V shed 4 bases and J shed 4 bases, with 11 bases lying between them. The CDR3 bases are TGTGCCAGCAGCCCGACAGCCCGGGGGGCCAACGTCCTGACTTTC. Translation gives CASSPTARGANVLTF.

The gene calls are TRBV5-1 and TRBJ2-5; D gene unclear. With 0 bases removed from V and 0 bases from J, the gap between germline ends came to 6 bases. Germline loops: CDR1 SGHRS, CDR2 YFSETQ. The CDR3 totals 14 residues. The CDR3, as DNA: TGCGCCAGCAGCTTGGTGGGGAACCAAGAGACCCAGTACTTC. Residues: CASSLVGNQETQYF. Looking up the rest from reference TRBV5-1 and TRBJ2-5 gives the full variable domain: KAGVTQTPRYLIKTRGQQVTLSCSPISGHRSVSWYQQTPGQGLQFLFEYFSETQRNKGNFPGRFSGRQFSNSRSEMNVSTLELGDSALYLCASSLVGNQETQYFGPGTRLLVL.